Below are 14 T cell receptor beta chains sequenced from a single sample in a study of CD8 T cells in Susac syndrome. An amount of RNA that ranged from roughly 0.45 to 1 ug was reverse transcribed with random hexamers. MiXCR, run by TCRdb on the immunoSEQ multiplex PCR reads, gives a single entry per CDR3 protein. The table records around 110,000 distinct CDR3 sequences, around 94% of them present only once. The source material was CD8+ T cells from PBMCs. The receptor source for this set is a human donor with Susac syndrome.

The V call is TRBV12-3 or TRBV12-4, the J call TRBJ2-1; D possibly corresponds to TRBD1 (5 bases). V was clipped by 5 bases and J by 5 bases, with 16 bases between them. The CDR3 is 15 residues long. The CDR3, as DNA: TGTGCCAGCAGTCCGATGCAGGGATCCCACAATGAGCAGTTCTTC. Its translation: CASSPMQGSHNEQFF.

This chain uses TRBV30 with TRBJ1-2; D not resolved. With 2 bases removed from V and 6 bases from J, the gap between germline ends came to 10 bases. CDR3 length: 12 amino acids. Germline CDR1 and CDR2: GTSNPN and SVGIG (reference sequence). In DNA form, the CDR3 reads TGTGCCTGGAGTAGGAACAGAAATGGCTACACCTTC. It specifies CAWSRNRNGYTF.

The chain combines TRBV3-1 with TRBJ1-2; D unclear. Germline CDR1 is LGHDT and CDR2 is YNNKEL (reference sequence). This CDR3 spans 15 amino acids. The V gene lost 3 bases and the J gene lost 6 bases, with 17 bases spanning the gap. The CDR3 loop is CASSQDTVDLDGYTF. In DNA form, the CDR3 reads TGTGCCAGCAGCCAGGATACTGTGGACCTGGATGGCTACACCTTC.

V is TRBV12-5 and J is TRBJ2-1; D is unresolved. CDR3 length equals 10 residues. Germline V gene sequence: CDR1 LGHNT, CDR2 FRNRAP. V lost 7 bases to trimming and J lost 6 bases, with 4 bases between them. CDR3 loop: CASAFNEQFF. In nucleotides, the CDR3 is TGTGCTAGTGCCTTCAATGAGCAGTTCTTC.

The chain joins TRBV4-3 to TRBJ2-3, with D possibly TRBD2 on 5 matching bases. Between the trimmed V and J ends, which lost 0 bases and 2 bases, there was a span of 9 bases. The CDR3 length is 15 residues. Germline V gene lookup returns CDR1 LGHNA and CDR2 YSLEER. The CDR3 is CASSQERDTTDTQYF. CDR3 nucleotides: TGCGCCAGCAGCCAAGAGAGGGATACCACAGATACGCAGTATTTT.

The chain employs TRBV7-9 and TRBJ2-5; 11 bases match TRBD1. Germline CDR1 SEHNR, CDR2 FQNEAQ (reference sequence). This CDR3 contains 15 residues. The V segment lost 3 bases and the J segment 1 base; nucleotides outside the gene matches: 1. This CDR3 is CASSFGTGGQETQYF. The CDR3 DNA reads TGTGCCAGCAGCTTTGGGACAGGGGGCCAAGAGACCCAGTACTTC.

The V call is TRBV7-8, the J call TRBJ2-1, with 13 bases matching TRBD2. V trimming: 0 bases; J trimming: 4 bases; junction bases outside the gene matches: 15. This CDR3 has 21 amino acids. Germline V gene lookup returns CDR1 SGHVS and CDR2 FQNEAQ. The CDR3 sequence: CASSLAVGTSGEKNRYNEQFF. The CDR3 DNA sequence: TGTGCCAGCAGCTTAGCGGTCGGGACTAGCGGGGAGAAGAACCGATACAATGAGCAGTTCTTC.

The chain employs TRBV12-3 or TRBV12-4 and TRBJ2-1, with D hard to call. Deletions cut 6 bases from V and 9 bases from J, with 15 bases between. The CDR3 covers 13 residues. CDR3 sequence reads: CASSNVRVFEQFF. CDR3 DNA: TGTGCCAGCAGCAACGTCCGCGTTTTTGAGCAGTTCTTC.

The sample holds a few counts of this clonotype. This chain joins TRBV4-1 and TRBJ2-4, with D tentatively TRBD1 or TRBD2 (5 bases each). V dropped 0 bases and J dropped 6 bases, with 15 bases sitting between them. The germline V gene encodes CDR1 MGHRA and CDR2 YSYEKL. CDR3 length: 16 residues. The CDR3 protein is CASSQETSGRLNIQYF. CDR3 bases: TGCGCCAGCAGCCAAGAAACATCGGGACGATTAAACATTCAGTACTTC.

This chain links TRBV27 with TRBJ1-2; D not resolved. This CDR3 spans 14 amino acids. The V gene's germline CDR1 is MNHEY and CDR2 SMNVEV (reference sequence). The ends were cut back, 6 bases at V and 0 bases at J, with 11 bases in the middle. The CDR3 nucleotides are TGTGCCAGCAGACTGGACGGTACTAACTATGGCTACACCTTC. Encoded protein: CASRLDGTNYGYTF.

The genes are TRBV14 and TRBJ2-6; 9 nucleotides align to TRBD1. This CDR3 is 18 amino acids long. Germline CDR1 and CDR2: SGHDN and FVKESK. Trimming at V came to 2 bases and at J to 1 base, leaving 6 bases not matched to a gene. For the CDR3, the DNA is TGTGCCAGCAGCCAACGGACAGGGGAGGGATCTGGGGCCAACGTCCTGACTTTC. It encodes CASSQRTGEGSGANVLTF. The full variable domain, rest sourced from reference TRBV14 and TRBJ2-6, is EAGVTQFPSHSVIEKGQTVTLRCDPISGHDNLYWYRRVMGKEIKFLLHFVKESKQDESGMPNNRFLAERTGGTYSTLKVQPAELEDSGVYFCASSQRTGEGSGANVLTFGAGSRLTVL.

This clonotype showed up just once. J is TRBJ2-5 and V is TRBV12-3 or TRBV12-4, with D unclear. The V end was cut by 6 bases, the J end by 2 bases, with 7 bases between. The CDR3 covers 12 residues. CDR3 sequence: CASSSGQETQYF. The DNA of the CDR3 is TGTGCCAGCAGCTCCGGACAAGAGACCCAGTACTTC.

This chain uses TRBV7-8 with TRBJ2-1; 10 positions match TRBD2. This CDR3 spans 14 amino acids. The ends lost 3 bases at V and 7 bases at J; junction bases unmatched: 3. The V gene's germline CDR1 is SGHVS and CDR2 FQNEAQ. CDR3 DNA: TGTGCCAGCAGCTTTAGCGGGGGGCAAAATGAGCAGTTCTTC. It translates to CASSFSGGQNEQFF.

The chain uses TRBV6-2 or TRBV6-3 and TRBJ2-7; TRBD1 agrees at 8 bases. Germline CDR1 and CDR2: MNHEY and SVGEGT. The CDR3 consists of 15 residues. V trimming: 5 bases; J trimming: 3 bases; junction bases outside the gene matches: 9. CDR3 sequence (DNA): TGTGCCAGCAGTCGGGACAGGTATCTCGACTACGAGCAGTACTTC. It codes for CASSRDRYLDYEQYF.